This T cell receptor (beta chain) was sequenced in a study of cytomegalovirus exposure and HLA in healthy donors. In the case of this clone: Its matching antigen is unknown.

Findings and limits, study-wide: Accurate HLA-A and HLA-B prediction from TCR beta sequences was reported for most subjects. Common viral pathogens seemed to be connected with several of the most significant clusters, according to a later analysis.

The CDR3 sequence is 17 residues long. The V and J ends lost 3 bases and 6 bases, in that order; junction bases with no gene match: 10. The germline V gene encodes CDR1 KGHSH and CDR2 LQKENI. Primers for the PCR totalled 60 Vbeta and 13 Jbeta. This table comes from immunoSEQ multiplex PCR, and its TCRdb copy is limited to in-frame clones, with some not included. Of about 150,000 clones detected, roughly 77% appear once; the ten largest clones hold 7.7%. Sequencing was done on a sample of PBMCs. The rearrangement links TRBV18 to TRBJ2-3; 12 positions agree with TRBD2. The source of this sequence is a young man in good health and CMV-seropositive. As DNA, the CDR3 is TGTGCCAGCTCACCCTTGCCTAGCGGGGGGGTAAGTGATACGCAGTATTTT. Protein: CASSPLPSGGVSDTQYF.